One sample yielded the 2 T cell receptor beta chains listed below, sequenced in a study of shared clonotypes between healthy human individuals. The assay was immunoSEQ multiplex PCR, and TCRdb's table has in-frame clones only and misses some. The repertoire holds some 2,500,000 clones, about nine tenths seen once, with about 0.36% in the top ten. Sequenced: naive CD4+ T cells from PBMCs. Subset specified: CD45RA+ positively selected. The receptors were sampled from a man aged 18 to 29 in good health. Some clones in this sample may be carry-over from other donors' samples.

The chain carries TRBV28 and TRBJ2-2; possible D gene TRBD1, 5 bases. The CDR3 is 15 residues long. Per germline, CDR1 MDHEN and CDR2 SYDVKM. V was trimmed by 2 bases and J by 1 base, leaving 8 bases between them. DNA for the CDR3: TGTGCCAGCAGTTTAAGGACATTGAACACCGGGGAGCTGTTTTTT. Encoded protein: CASSLRTLNTGELFF.

The chain carries TRBV28 and TRBJ1-1; D may be TRBD1 (5 bases). V was trimmed by 5 bases and J by 4 bases, leaving 8 bases between them. Germline lookup yields CDR1 MDHEN and CDR2 SYDVKM. The CDR3 is made up of 12 amino acids. In nucleotides, the CDR3 is TGTGCCAGCAGTACCGGGGCCACTGAAGCTTTCTTT. This encodes CASSTGATEAFF. The entire variable domain, with the rest obtained from reference TRBV28 and TRBJ1-1, is as follows: DVKVTQSSRYLVKRTGEKVFLECVQDMDHENMFWYRQDPGLGLRLIYFSYDVKMKEKGDIPEGYSVSREKKERFSLILESASTNQTSMYLCASSTGATEAFFGQGTRLTVV.